The 13 T cell receptor beta chains listed next were all sequenced from one sample in a study of blood T cells in healthy people across ages (dated by TCRdb to between 2014 and 2017). Receptor libraries were prepared by 5' RACE. TCRdb lists the instrument as Illumina HiSeq 2500. A second PCR of 7 to 11 cycles was run with a J-beta primer mix and a sample-barcoded 5' primer. TCRdb reprocessed the public reads (quality trimming at Q25 with fastp, clone calling with MiXCR) and kept in-frame beta chains. Every distinct CDR3 protein forms one entry, paired with its most common genes and DNA. The sample yields some 700,000 distinct CDR3 sequences; around 40% were counted once. In total, the top ten clones hold 20% to 25% of the sample. Material: blood. The receptors come from a woman aged 60-75 years in good health.

Comments on this clonotype: One end of the junction is discordant with germline, which a read error may explain. The chain recombines TRBV3-1 with TRBJ1-2; 9 positions agree with TRBD1. The CDR3 runs 15 residues. Germline CDR1 and CDR2: LGHDT and YNNKEL (reference sequence). In DNA form, the CDR3 reads TGTACCAGCAGCCCCTTGGGACAGGGAAACTATGGCTACACCTTC. This sequence encodes CTSSPLGQGNYGYTF.

This chain links TRBV20-1 with TRBJ2-5; no definite D call. The length of the CDR3 is 11 residues. V was clipped by 1 base and J by 9 bases, with 9 bases between them. Looked up from germline, CDR1 is DFQATT and CDR2 is SNEGSKA (reference sequence). CDR3: CSARVIRAQYF. CDR3 nucleotide sequence: TGCAGTGCTAGAGTAATAAGGGCCCAGTACTTC.

Concerning this clonotype itself: Germline is not matched at one junction end, which may reflect a read error. The rearrangement links TRBV28 to TRBJ1-1; TRBD1 might be the D (6 bases). Germline CDR1 MDHEN, CDR2 SYDVKM. The CDR3 is 16 residues long. CDR3: CASSGRHRVRNTEAFF. The CDR3, as DNA: TGTGCTAGCAGTGGCCGGCACAGGGTGAGGAACACTGAAGCTTTCTTT.

This clonotype was recorded once. Possible read error: a much larger clone is one base away. The V call is TRBV12-3 or TRBV12-4, the J call TRBJ2-5, with TRBD1 matching over 9 bases. The DNA end lines up better with TRBJ2-7; the J call may be wrong. The CDR3 length is 13 residues. The CDR3 sequence: CAGTGGALGEQYF. The CDR3 nucleotides read TGTGCCGGCACAGGGGGCGCGCTGGGCGAGCAGTACTTC.

The rearrangement links TRBV20-1 to TRBJ2-1; TRBD2 matches 8 bases. V lost 0 bases to trimming and J lost 8 bases; unmatched junction nucleotides: 9. The germline CDR1 and CDR2 sequences are DFQATT and SNEGSKA (reference sequence). The CDR3 length is 15 residues. In nucleotides, the CDR3 is TGCAGTGCTAGAGACGCCAGCGGGAGAGCGGATGAGCAGTTCTTC. Its translation: CSARDASGRADEQFF.

The chain uses TRBV7-8 and TRBJ2-7; 11 bases match TRBD2. The germline gives CDR1 SGHVS, CDR2 FQNEAQ. V dropped 1 base and J dropped 5; count of bases not matched to a gene: 4. This CDR3 comprises 15 residues. The CDR3, as DNA: TGTGCCAGCAGCTTAGTGTCTAGCGGGGGGAACGAGCAGTACTTC. It translates to CASSLVSSGGNEQYF.

This chain connects TRBV7-3 to TRBJ2-5, with 10 bases fitting TRBD2. CDR3 length: 17 residues. Germline CDR1 and CDR2: SGHTA and FQGTGA. The junction had 18 bases not matched to a gene; V was cut back by 5 bases and J by 9 bases. CDR3 in amino acids: CASSPACWLAGDEAQYF. In nucleotides, the CDR3 is TGTGCCAGCAGCCCCGCCTGCTGGCTAGCGGGGGATGAGGCCCAGTACTTC. Full variable domain (rest looked up from reference TRBV7-3 and TRBJ2-5): GAGVSQTPSNKVTEKGKYVELRCDPISGHTALYWYRQSLGQGPEFLIYFQGTGAADDSGLPNDRFFAVRPEGSVSTLKIQRTERGDSAVYLCASSPACWLAGDEAQYFGPGTRLLVL.

V usage is TRBV7-2 and J usage is TRBJ1-5, with D tentatively TRBD1 (6 bases). There are 16 residues in the CDR3. Germline values: CDR1 SGHTA, CDR2 FQGNSA. V gave up 2 bases and J gave up 7 bases, with 18 bases separating them. The CDR3 nucleotides read TGTGCCAGCAGCTTACCCGGGCCCAGGGGAGGGCAGCCCCAGCATTTT. Its translation is CASSLPGPRGGQPQHF.

The gene calls are TRBV20-1 and TRBJ2-7, with TRBD2 identical over 8 bases. With 6 bases clipped from V and 1 base from J, the junction kept 11 bases outside the gene matches. CDR3 size: 15 residues. The V gene's germline CDR1 is DFQATT and CDR2 SNEGSKA (reference sequence). The CDR3 DNA follows: TGCAGTGCCCCTCCAGTTAGCGGGGATTCCTACGAGCAGTACTTC. This encodes CSAPPVSGDSYEQYF.

The rearrangement joins TRBV6-4 to TRBJ2-3, with unresolved D. CDR1 and CDR2 from the germline V gene are MRHNA and SNTAGT. The V end was cut by 0 bases, the J end by 5 bases, with 6 bases between. The CDR3 covers 13 residues. The CDR3 region is CASSDSPRDTQYF. The CDR3 DNA follows: TGTGCCAGCAGTGACTCTCCCCGAGATACGCAGTATTTT.

This clonotype turned up a few times. The chain uses TRBV20-1 and TRBJ2-3; D remains unclear. The CDR3 extends over 14 amino acids. Germline assignment: CDR1 DFQATT and CDR2 SNEGSKA (reference sequence). The V gene lost 6 bases and the J gene lost 0 bases, with 13 bases spanning the gap. CDR3 sequence reads: CSAVRQPSTDTQYF. CDR3 sequence (DNA): TGCAGTGCCGTTCGGCAGCCTAGCACAGATACGCAGTATTTT.

CDR3 sequence: CASIRAGSTDTQYF. Here the CDR3 DNA reads TGTGCCAGCATCAGGGCGGGTAGCACAGATACGCAGTATTTT. The chain uses TRBV6-6 and TRBJ2-3; the D gene could be TRBD1 or TRBD2 (5 bases each). Looked up from germline, CDR1 is MNHNY and CDR2 is SVGAGI (reference sequence). V was pared by 7 bases and J by 0 bases, with 11 bases between. The CDR3 sequence is 14 residues long.

J is TRBJ1-2 and V is TRBV7-9; 11 positions agree with TRBD1. Germline CDR1 SEHNR, CDR2 FQNEAQ (reference sequence). V trimming: 4 bases; J trimming: 7 bases; junction bases outside the gene matches: 8. This CDR3 is built from 15 residues. The CDR3 coding sequence is TGTGCCAGCAGCTCGGACAGGGGGCGCGTTGCTGGCTACACCTTC. Amino acids: CASSSDRGRVAGYTF.